A selection of T cell receptor beta chains follows, all from one sample in a study of blood T cell repertoires in COVID-19. Method: immunoSEQ multiplex PCR; TCRdb's copy keeps in-frame clones and lacks some. The data contain about 100,000 clones, roughly 85% of them singletons. The sample was peripheral blood. These receptors all come from a human donor in a cohort sampled during active COVID-19. Each CDR3 is given with its conserved first and last residue.

V gene	J gene	CDR3 protein
TRBV3-1/TRBV3-2	TRBJ1-1	CASSQGTGDTEAFF
TRBV19	TRBJ1-2	CASSILAGGYGYTF
TRBV5-3	TRBJ1-6	CARSLVPDLYNSPLHF
TRBV6-5	TRBJ1-2	CASSYQAGGYGGYTF
TRBV7-2	TRBJ2-1	CASSHPMGGRYNEQFF
TRBV10-3	TRBJ1-1	CAISPDRGNTEAFF
TRBV7-3	TRBJ2-5	CASSQSTGQETQYF
TRBV4-3	TRBJ2-3	CASSQDLLTDTQYF
TRBV5-4	TRBJ2-7	CASSLDGGGLGEQYF
TRBV23-1	TRBJ2-7	CASSFDGLTYEQYF
TRBV6-6	TRBJ1-1	CASSPRGGSNTEAFF
TRBV4-2	TRBJ2-3	CASSHLWPPGTDTQYF
TRBV24-1	TRBJ1-5	CATSDFEDQPQHF
TRBV5-1	TRBJ2-3	CASSFFGATDTQYF
TRBV5-1	TRBJ2-1	CASSLTSGSYEQFF
TRBV4-2	TRBJ2-7	CASSQAGYGGTYEQYF
TRBV5-1	TRBJ2-1	CATRTGVSSDEQFF
TRBV5-1	TRBJ2-3	CASSFGLAGGTDTQYF
TRBV9	TRBJ2-3	CASSVSGTGFSTDTQYF
TRBV18	TRBJ1-2	CASSPSEVIGGYTF
TRBV28	TRBJ2-5	CASSQRGFETQYF
TRBV27	TRBJ2-7	CASSLTSDRSYEQYF
TRBV5-6	TRBJ1-5	CASSLGTLNSNQPQHF
TRBV2	TRBJ1-2	CASSERGDPFYGYTF
TRBV9	TRBJ2-2	CASSVTGTNTGELFF
TRBV28	TRBJ1-2	CASSLWGLNYGYTF
TRBV27	TRBJ2-1	CASRPGPRGYNEQFF
TRBV21-1	TRBJ2-3	CASSATGTSMDTQYF
TRBV12-3/TRBV12-4	TRBJ2-6	CASSSSGANVLTF